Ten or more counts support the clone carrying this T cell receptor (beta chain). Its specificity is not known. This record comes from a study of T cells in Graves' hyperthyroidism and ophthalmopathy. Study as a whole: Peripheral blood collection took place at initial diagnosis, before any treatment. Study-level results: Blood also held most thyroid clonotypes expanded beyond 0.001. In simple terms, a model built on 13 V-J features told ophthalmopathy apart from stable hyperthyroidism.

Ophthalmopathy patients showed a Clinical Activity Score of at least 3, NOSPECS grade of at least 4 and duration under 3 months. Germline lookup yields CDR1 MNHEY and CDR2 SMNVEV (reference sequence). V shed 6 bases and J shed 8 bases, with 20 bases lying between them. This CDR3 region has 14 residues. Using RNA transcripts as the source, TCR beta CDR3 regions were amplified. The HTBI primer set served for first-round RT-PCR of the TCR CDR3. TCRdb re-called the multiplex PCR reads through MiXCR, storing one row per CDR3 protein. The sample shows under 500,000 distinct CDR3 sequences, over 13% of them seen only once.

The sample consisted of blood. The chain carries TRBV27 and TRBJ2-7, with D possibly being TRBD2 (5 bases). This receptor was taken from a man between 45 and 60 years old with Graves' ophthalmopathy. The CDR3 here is CASSDPFSGYKQYF. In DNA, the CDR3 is TGTGCCAGCAGCGACCCGTTTTCGGGGTACAAGCAGTACTTC.